The present T cell receptor (beta chain) was sequenced within a study of blood T cell repertoires in COVID-19. In the study overall: Spain, Italy and the United States supplied samples that represented acute and convalescent COVID-19. PBMCs, B-cell-depleted T cells, or T cells were the source of the cDNA or gDNA that made up the material.

The CDR3 has 11 amino acids, counting both end residues. Germline CDR1 reads MNHEY; CDR2 reads SVGEGT. Per the authors' pipeline: The authors estimated nucleated cell counts from reference gene primer amplification. Produced via immunoSEQ multiplex PCR; TCRdb's table is partial and in-frame only. The DNA was the basis for D and trimming; V, J and clone size are from that table. This table has 200,000 to 300,000 clones, roughly four fifths appearing once. In this sample, this clone turned up once. This CDR3 fails to terminate in the conserved phenylalanine or tryptophan, so it likely reflects a read error. No DNA is shown, since the ends of the CDR3 on it are uncertain; the CDR3 is the one TCRdb lists.

The specimen sequenced was peripheral blood. This sequence originates from a woman between 70 and 85 years old with acute or convalescent COVID-19. The chain has TRBV6-2 or TRBV6-3 and TRBJ1-1. The CDR3: CASSYGSLWEL.